This note documents a single T cell receptor (beta chain) sequence. Profiling relied on immunoSEQ multiplex PCR, and the TCRdb table lists in-frame clones only, not all of them. Found here are approximately 60,000 clones, around 80% of them singletons; the top ten hold around 14%. Germline-derived CDR1 and CDR2 are SGHAT and FQNNGV. The CDR3 extends over 15 amino acids. J lost 5 bases, V lost 3 bases, and 7 bases had no gene match. These data belong to a study of blood T cell repertoires in COVID-19. About the study: PBMCs, B-cell-depleted T cells, or T cells were the source of the cDNA or gDNA that made up the material.

The rearrangement links TRBV11-2 to TRBJ1-1, with 9 bases aligning to TRBD1. The clonotype comes from a man in his sixties with COVID-19, enrolled during active disease. Sequenced sample: peripheral blood. CDR3 amino acids: CASSFQQGAETEAFF. DNA of the CDR3: TGTGCCAGCAGCTTCCAACAGGGGGCGGAAACTGAAGCTTTCTTT.